These 17 T cell receptor beta chains came from one sample sequenced in a study of CD8 T cells in Susac syndrome. After extraction with the RNeasy kit, roughly 0.5 to 1 ug of the RNA was reverse transcribed using random hexamers. Using its own MiXCR run on the immunoSEQ multiplex PCR reads, TCRdb lists one record per CDR3 protein. The sample yields fewer than 150,000 distinct CDR3 sequences, about 93% seen once. Sequenced material: CD8+ T cells from PBMCs. Source of these receptors: a human donor in good health.

The V and J genes are TRBV19 and TRBJ1-1; D is unclear. The germline V and J ends were trimmed by 1 base and 0 bases, with 6 bases remaining between them. CDR3 length: 14 residues. Germline CDR1 LNHDA, CDR2 SQIVND (reference sequence). CDR3: CASSIVDVNTEAFF. The CDR3 nucleotides are TGTGCCAGTAGTATAGTTGATGTGAACACTGAAGCTTTCTTT.

The rearrangement uses TRBV27 and TRBJ1-1, with D possibly being TRBD1 (5 bases). V gave up 10 bases and J gave up 4 bases, with 22 bases separating them. CDR1 MNHEY and CDR2 SMNVEV come from the germline V gene (reference sequence). This CDR3 is 15 amino acids long. The CDR3 region has the DNA TGTGCCACCGTTGCCGCGGGGCAGGATGGCACTGAAGCTTTCTTT. Protein product: CATVAAGQDGTEAFF.

V gene TRBV4-3 combines with J gene TRBJ2-7; tentatively, D is TRBD1 (6 bases). The CDR3 is 14 amino acids. V dropped 1 base and J dropped 3 bases, with 10 bases sitting between them. Per germline, CDR1 LGHNA and CDR2 YSLEER. CDR3 amino acids: CASSQAEQGYEQYF. The CDR3, as DNA: TGCGCCAGCAGCCAAGCGGAACAGGGCTACGAGCAGTACTTC.

CDR3 protein: CASSKGPNYEQYF. The DNA for the CDR3 is TGTGCCAGCAGCAAGGGACCGAACTACGAGCAGTACTTC. The rearrangement joins TRBV9 to TRBJ2-7; TRBD1 or TRBD2 may be the D gene (5 bases each). V lost 4 bases to trimming and J lost 3 bases, with 11 bases between them. CDR1 SGDLS and CDR2 YYNGEE come from the germline V gene. The CDR3 runs 13 residues. Supplemented by reference TRBV9 and TRBJ2-7, the full variable domain reads DSGVTQTPKHLITATGQRVTLRCSPRSGDLSVYWYQQSLDQGLQFLIQYYNGEERAKGNILERFSAQQFPDLHSELNLSSLELGDSALYFCASSKGPNYEQYFGPGTRLTVT.

The chain joins TRBV27 to TRBJ2-5, with 8 positions matching TRBD1. The V and J ends lost 3 bases and 4 bases, in that order; junction bases with no gene match: 7. The CDR3 is 15 amino acids. CDR1 and CDR2 (germline): MNHEY, SMNVEV (reference sequence). CDR3 sequence reads: CASSFHPTGVETQYF. CDR3 coding DNA: TGTGCCAGCAGTTTCCACCCGACAGGGGTAGAGACCCAGTACTTC.

The table lists this clonotype with a count of one. The chain carries TRBV9 and TRBJ2-2, with D maybe TRBD2 (6 bases). With 0 bases removed from V and 7 bases from J, the gap between germline ends came to 7 bases. This CDR3 contains 13 residues. The germline CDR1 and CDR2 sequences are SGDLS and YYNGEE. The CDR3 loop reads CASSVAGGGELFF. The CDR3 nucleotides are TGTGCCAGCAGCGTAGCCGGGGGCGGGGAGCTGTTTTTT.

The chain joins TRBV20-1 to TRBJ2-1; D might be TRBD2 (5 bases). The V end lost 2 bases, the J end lost 7 bases, and 12 bases lay between the germline ends. The germline CDR1 and CDR2 sequences are DFQATT and SNEGSKA (reference sequence). This CDR3 contains 13 residues. The CDR3 sequence is CSARKRERNEQFF. Written as DNA, the CDR3 is TGCAGTGCTAGAAAGAGGGAGAGAAATGAGCAGTTCTTC.

The chain employs TRBV4-3 and TRBJ2-5; maybe TRBD1 (5 bases). The CDR3 runs 15 residues. Germline V gene data show CDR1 as LGHNA and CDR2 as YSLEER. The V end lost 0 bases, the J end lost 5 bases, and 13 bases lay between the germline ends. This chain's CDR3 is CASSQDTGRYETQYF. Written as DNA, the CDR3 is TGCGCCAGCAGCCAAGATACAGGAAGGTACGAGACCCAGTACTTC.

In the case of this clonotype: A read error may produce the germline difference seen at one junction end. This chain uses TRBV12-3 or TRBV12-4 with TRBJ2-1, with 11 bases aligning to TRBD2. There are 16 residues in the CDR3. The CDR3 region has the DNA TGTGCCAGCAATTTAGCCGGGACTAGCGGAAACAATGAGCAGTTCTTC. Residues: CASNLAGTSGNNEQFF.

The V call is TRBV4-3, the J call TRBJ2-1; TRBD2 matches 8 bases. The J segment lost 2 bases and the V segment lost 1 base, leaving 4 bases of the junction unmatched. The CDR3 has 16 amino acids. Germline V gene sequence: CDR1 LGHNA, CDR2 YSLEER. The CDR3 here is CASSQGPLAAYNEQFF. CDR3 bases: TGCGCCAGCAGCCAAGGGCCACTAGCGGCCTACAATGAGCAGTTCTTC.

J is TRBJ2-5 and V is TRBV20-1; the match to TRBD2 covers 9 bases. The ends lost 5 bases at V and 3 bases at J; junction bases unmatched: 4. The CDR3 covers 13 residues. CDR1 is DFQATT and CDR2 is SNEGSKA in the germline V gene (reference sequence). CDR3 region: CSAVAGAKETQYF. The CDR3 DNA is TGCAGTGCTGTAGCGGGGGCTAAAGAGACCCAGTACTTC.

The genes are TRBV6-5 and TRBJ2-7; D is unresolved. The V end lost 6 bases, the J end lost 0 bases, and 9 bases lay between the germline ends. CDR1 and CDR2 (germline): MNHEY, SVGAGI. This CDR3 region has 13 residues. The CDR3 nucleotides read TGTGCCAGCAGCCCGGCGAGCTCCTACGAGCAGTACTTC. Translated: CASSPASSYEQYF.

The V and J genes are TRBV20-1 and TRBJ2-7; D call uncertain. V was trimmed by 6 bases and J by 0 bases, leaving 18 bases between them. The CDR3 loop spans 15 amino acids. Germline V gives CDR1 DFQATT, CDR2 SNEGSKA (reference sequence). The CDR3, as DNA: TGCAGTGCCCCATCTCTTGACCTACCCTCCTACGAGCAGTACTTC. This sequence encodes CSAPSLDLPSYEQYF.

The chain joins TRBV9 to TRBJ2-7, with 7 nucleotides matching TRBD2. After removal of 3 bases from V and 4 bases from J, the junction contained 7 bases not matched to a gene. The germline V gene has CDR1 SGDLS and CDR2 YYNGEE. The CDR3 length is 14 residues. CDR3 region: CASSGGSGPYEQYF. CDR3 nucleotide sequence: TGTGCCAGCAGCGGTGGTAGCGGGCCGTACGAGCAGTACTTC.

V gene TRBV20-1 combines with J gene TRBJ2-1, with TRBD1 matching over 9 bases. V shed 0 bases, J shed 8 bases, and the junction held 8 bases outside the gene matches. The CDR3 covers 15 residues. The germline V gene has CDR1 DFQATT and CDR2 SNEGSKA (reference sequence). CDR3 in amino acids: CSARDQQGAWDEQFF. The CDR3 DNA sequence: TGCAGTGCTAGAGATCAACAGGGGGCGTGGGATGAGCAGTTCTTC.

Here the CDR3 DNA reads TGTGCCACCAGCAGTAGGTCCTCGTCCTACAATGAGCAGTTCTTC. Translating gives CATSSRSSSYNEQFF. The rearrangement uses TRBV15 and TRBJ2-1; no reliable D call. Germline V gives CDR1 LNHNV, CDR2 YYDKDF (reference sequence). The CDR3 extends over 15 amino acids. The ends were cut back, 3 bases at V and 1 base at J, with 10 bases in the middle.

The CDR3 spells CASSFGALREQYF. The CDR3 DNA follows: TGTGCCAGCAGTTTTGGAGCCTTACGCGAGCAGTACTTC. The chain carries TRBV27 and TRBJ2-7, with D unclear. The CDR3 totals 13 residues. The V and J ends lost 3 bases and 6 bases respectively, with 12 bases between them. The germline V gene has CDR1 MNHEY and CDR2 SMNVEV (reference sequence).